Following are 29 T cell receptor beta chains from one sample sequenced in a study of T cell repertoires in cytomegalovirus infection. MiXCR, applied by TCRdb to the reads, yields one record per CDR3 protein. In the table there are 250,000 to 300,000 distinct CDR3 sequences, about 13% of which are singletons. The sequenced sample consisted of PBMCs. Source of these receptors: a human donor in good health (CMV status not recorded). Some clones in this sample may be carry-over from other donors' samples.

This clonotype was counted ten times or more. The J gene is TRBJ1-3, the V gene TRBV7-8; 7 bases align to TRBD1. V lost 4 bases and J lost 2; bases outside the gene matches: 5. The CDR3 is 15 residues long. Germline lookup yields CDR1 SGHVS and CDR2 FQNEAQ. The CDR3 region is CASSSGQTTGNTIYF. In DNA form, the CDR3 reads TGTGCCAGCAGCTCGGGACAGACAACTGGAAACACCATATATTTT.

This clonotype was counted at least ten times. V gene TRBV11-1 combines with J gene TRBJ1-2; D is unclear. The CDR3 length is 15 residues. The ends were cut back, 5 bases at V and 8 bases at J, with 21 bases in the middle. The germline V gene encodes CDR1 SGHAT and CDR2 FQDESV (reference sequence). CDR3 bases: TGTGCCAGCAGCGAAAAGACGGCGATAAGTAGGGGCTACACCTTC. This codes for CASSEKTAISRGYTF.

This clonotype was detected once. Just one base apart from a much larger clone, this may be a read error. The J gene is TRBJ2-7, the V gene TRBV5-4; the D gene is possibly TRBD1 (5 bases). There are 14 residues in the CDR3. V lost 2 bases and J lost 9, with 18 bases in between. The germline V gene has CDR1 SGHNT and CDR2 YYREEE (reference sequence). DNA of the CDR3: TGTGCCAGCAGCTTTGGCCCAGGGCTGAACGTGCAGTACTTC. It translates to CASSFGPGLNVQYF.

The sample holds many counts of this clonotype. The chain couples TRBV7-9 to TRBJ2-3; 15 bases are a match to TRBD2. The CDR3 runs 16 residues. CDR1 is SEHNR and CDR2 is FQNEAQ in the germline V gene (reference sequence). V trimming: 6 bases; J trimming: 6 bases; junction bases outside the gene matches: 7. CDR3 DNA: TGTGCCAGCAGGCCCGGGACTAGCGGGAGGACCGATACGCAGTATTTT. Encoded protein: CASRPGTSGRTDTQYF.

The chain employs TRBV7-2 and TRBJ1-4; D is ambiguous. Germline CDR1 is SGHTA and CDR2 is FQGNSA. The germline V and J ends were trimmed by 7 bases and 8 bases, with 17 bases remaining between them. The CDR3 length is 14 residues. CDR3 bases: TGTGCCAGCACCTCAGGACTCATAGGAGAAAAACTGTTTTTT. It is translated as CASTSGLIGEKLFF. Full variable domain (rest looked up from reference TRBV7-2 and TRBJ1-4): GAGVSQSPSNKVTEKGKDVELRCDPISGHTALYWYRQSLGQGLEFLIYFQGNSAPDKSGLPSDRFSAERTGGSVSTLTIQRTQQEDSAVYLCASTSGLIGEKLFFGSGTQLSVL.

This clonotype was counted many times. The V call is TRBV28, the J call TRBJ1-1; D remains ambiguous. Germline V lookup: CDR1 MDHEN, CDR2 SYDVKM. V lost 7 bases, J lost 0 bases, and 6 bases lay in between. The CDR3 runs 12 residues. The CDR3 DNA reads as TGTGCCAGCAAGGAGGTGAACACTGAAGCTTTCTTT. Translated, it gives CASKEVNTEAFF.

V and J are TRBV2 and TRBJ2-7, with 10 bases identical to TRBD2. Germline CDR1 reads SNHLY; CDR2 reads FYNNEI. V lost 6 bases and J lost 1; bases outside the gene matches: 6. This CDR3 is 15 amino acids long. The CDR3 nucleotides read TGTGCCAGCAGACCTTCTAGCGGGGGATCCTACGAGCAGTACTTC. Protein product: CASRPSSGGSYEQYF.

The CDR3 loop is CASSASGQGIYSYTF. The CDR3 region has the DNA TGTGCCAGCAGTGCCTCGGGACAGGGGATTTACAGCTACACCTTC. J is TRBJ1-2 and V is TRBV6-1, with 10 bases identical to TRBD1. Trimming took 4 bases from V and 9 from J; bases not matched to a gene: 11. The CDR3 contains 15 residues. Germline CDR1 is MNHNS and CDR2 is SASEGT.

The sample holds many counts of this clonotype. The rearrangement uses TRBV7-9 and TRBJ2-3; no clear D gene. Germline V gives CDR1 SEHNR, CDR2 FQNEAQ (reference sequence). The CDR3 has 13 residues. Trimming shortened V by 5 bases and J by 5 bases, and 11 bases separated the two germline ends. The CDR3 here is CASSGVIKDTQYF. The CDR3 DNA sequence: TGTGCCAGCAGCGGTGTCATTAAAGATACGCAGTATTTT.

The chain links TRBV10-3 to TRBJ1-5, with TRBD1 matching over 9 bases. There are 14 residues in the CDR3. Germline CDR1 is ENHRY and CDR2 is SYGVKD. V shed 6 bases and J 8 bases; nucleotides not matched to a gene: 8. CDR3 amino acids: CAIRAGQGEEPQHF. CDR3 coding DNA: TGTGCCATCAGGGCGGGACAGGGTGAGGAGCCCCAGCATTTT.

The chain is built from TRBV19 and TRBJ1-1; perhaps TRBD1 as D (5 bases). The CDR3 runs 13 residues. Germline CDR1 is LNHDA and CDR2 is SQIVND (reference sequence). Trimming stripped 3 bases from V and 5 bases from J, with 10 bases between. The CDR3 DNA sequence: TGTGCCAGTAGTATGAGTGGGGGAACTGAAGCTTTCTTT. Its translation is CASSMSGGTEAFF.

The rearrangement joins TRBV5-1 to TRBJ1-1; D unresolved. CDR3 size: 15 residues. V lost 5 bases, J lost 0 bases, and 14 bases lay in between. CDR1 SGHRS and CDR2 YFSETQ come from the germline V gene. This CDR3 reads CASSYTVFMNTEAFF. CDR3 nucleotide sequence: TGCGCCAGCAGTTACACAGTATTCATGAACACTGAAGCTTTCTTT.

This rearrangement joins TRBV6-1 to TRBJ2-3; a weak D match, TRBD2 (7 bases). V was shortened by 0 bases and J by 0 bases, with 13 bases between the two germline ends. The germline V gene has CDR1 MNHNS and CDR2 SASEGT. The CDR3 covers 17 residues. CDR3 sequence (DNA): TGTGCCAGCAGTGAAGCCTGGGGGGGGCCAAGCACAGATACGCAGTATTTT. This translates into CASSEAWGGPSTDTQYF.

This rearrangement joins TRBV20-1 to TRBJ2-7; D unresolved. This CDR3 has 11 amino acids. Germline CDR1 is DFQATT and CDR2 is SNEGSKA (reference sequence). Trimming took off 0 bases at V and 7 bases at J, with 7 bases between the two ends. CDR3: CSARDLREQYF. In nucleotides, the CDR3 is TGCAGTGCTAGAGATCTCCGAGAGCAGTACTTC.

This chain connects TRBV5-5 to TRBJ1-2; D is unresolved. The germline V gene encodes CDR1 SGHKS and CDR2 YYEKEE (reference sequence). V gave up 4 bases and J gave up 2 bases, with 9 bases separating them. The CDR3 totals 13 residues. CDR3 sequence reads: CASSDGGNYGYTF. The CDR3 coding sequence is TGTGCCAGCAGCGACGGTGGCAACTATGGCTACACCTTC.

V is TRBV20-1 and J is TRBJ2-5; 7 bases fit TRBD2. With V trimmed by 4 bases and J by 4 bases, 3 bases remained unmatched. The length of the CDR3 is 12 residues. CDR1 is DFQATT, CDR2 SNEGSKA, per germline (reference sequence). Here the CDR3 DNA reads TGCAGTGCTATCGGACTAGGAGAGACCCAGTACTTC. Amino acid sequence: CSAIGLGETQYF.

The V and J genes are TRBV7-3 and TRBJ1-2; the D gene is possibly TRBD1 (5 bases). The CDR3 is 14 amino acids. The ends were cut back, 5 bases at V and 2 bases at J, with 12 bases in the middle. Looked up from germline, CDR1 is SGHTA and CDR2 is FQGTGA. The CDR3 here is CASSLVGDNYGYTF. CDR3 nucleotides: TGTGCCAGCAGCCTCGTGGGGGACAACTATGGCTACACCTTC.

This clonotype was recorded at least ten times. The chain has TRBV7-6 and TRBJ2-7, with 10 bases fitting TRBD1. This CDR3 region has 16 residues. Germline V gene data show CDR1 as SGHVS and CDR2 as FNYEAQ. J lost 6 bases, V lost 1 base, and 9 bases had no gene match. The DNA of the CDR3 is TGTGCCAGCAGCTTAGGGGACAGGGGAGTTGCAGGCGAGCAGTACTTC. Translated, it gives CASSLGDRGVAGEQYF.

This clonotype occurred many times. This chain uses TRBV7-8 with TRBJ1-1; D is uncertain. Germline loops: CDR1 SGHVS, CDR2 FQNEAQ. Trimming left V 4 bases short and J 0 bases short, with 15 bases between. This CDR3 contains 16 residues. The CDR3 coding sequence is TGTGCCAGCAGCTCTCTTATGCGTCGGATGAACACTGAAGCTTTCTTT. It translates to CASSSLMRRMNTEAFF.

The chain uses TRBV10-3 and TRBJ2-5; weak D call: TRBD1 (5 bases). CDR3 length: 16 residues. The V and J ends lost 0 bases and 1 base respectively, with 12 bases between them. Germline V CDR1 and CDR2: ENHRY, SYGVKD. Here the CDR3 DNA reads TGTGCCATCAGTGAGTCGACCCCACAGGCCCAAGAGACCCAGTACTTC. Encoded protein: CAISESTPQAQETQYF.

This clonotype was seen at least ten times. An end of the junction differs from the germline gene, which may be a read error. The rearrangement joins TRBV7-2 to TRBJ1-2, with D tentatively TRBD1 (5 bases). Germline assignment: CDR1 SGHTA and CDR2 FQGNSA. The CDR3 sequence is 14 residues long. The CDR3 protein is CASSLDLGTGGIFF. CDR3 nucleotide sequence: TGTGCCAGCAGCTTAGACCTTGGGACCGGGGGGATCTTCTTC.

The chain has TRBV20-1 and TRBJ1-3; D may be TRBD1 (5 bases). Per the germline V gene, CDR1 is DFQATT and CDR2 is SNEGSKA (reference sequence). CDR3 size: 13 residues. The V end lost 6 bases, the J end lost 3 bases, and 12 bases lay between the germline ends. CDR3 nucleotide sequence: TGCAGTGCCAGGGTTGCAGGTGGAAACACCATATATTTT. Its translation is CSARVAGGNTIYF.

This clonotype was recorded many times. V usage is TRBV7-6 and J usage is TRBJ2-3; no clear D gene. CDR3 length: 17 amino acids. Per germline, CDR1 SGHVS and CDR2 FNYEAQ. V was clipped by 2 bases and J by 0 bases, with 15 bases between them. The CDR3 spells CASSLRPSGPSTDTQYF. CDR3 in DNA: TGTGCCAGCAGCTTACGGCCCTCCGGGCCAAGCACAGATACGCAGTATTTT.

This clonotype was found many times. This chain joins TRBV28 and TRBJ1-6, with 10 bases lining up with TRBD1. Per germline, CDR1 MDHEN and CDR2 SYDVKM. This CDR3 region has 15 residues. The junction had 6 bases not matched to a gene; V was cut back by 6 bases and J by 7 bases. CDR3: CASSTGTGVNSPLHF. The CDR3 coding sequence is TGTGCCAGCAGCACCGGGACAGGGGTCAATTCACCCCTCCACTTT.

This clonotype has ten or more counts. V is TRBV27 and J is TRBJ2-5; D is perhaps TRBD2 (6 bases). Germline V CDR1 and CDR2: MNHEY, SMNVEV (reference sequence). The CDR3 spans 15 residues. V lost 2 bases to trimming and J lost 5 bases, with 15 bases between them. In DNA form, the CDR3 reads TGTGCCAGCAGTTTAACCCCCGGAGGGTACGAGACCCAGTACTTC. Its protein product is CASSLTPGGYETQYF.

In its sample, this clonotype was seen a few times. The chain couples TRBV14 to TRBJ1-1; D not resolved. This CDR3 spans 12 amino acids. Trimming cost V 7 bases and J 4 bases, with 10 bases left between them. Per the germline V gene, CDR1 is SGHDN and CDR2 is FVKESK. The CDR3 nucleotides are TGTGCCAGCATGAGTTGGGGCACTGAAGCTTTCTTT. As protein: CASMSWGTEAFF. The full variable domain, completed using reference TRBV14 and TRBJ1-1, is EAGVTQFPSHSVIEKGQTVTLRCDPISGHDNLYWYRRVMGKEIKFLLHFVKESKQDESGMPNNRFLAERTGGTYSTLKVQPAELEDSGVYFCASMSWGTEAFFGQGTRLTVV.

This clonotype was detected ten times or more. In nucleotides, the CDR3 is TGCAGTGCTAGAGATCCCCGTGGTATGGCAATCTCCTACGAGCAGTACTTC. It specifies CSARDPRGMAISYEQYF. V usage is TRBV20-1 and J usage is TRBJ2-7, with D unresolved. This CDR3 spans 17 amino acids. From germline, CDR1 is DFQATT and CDR2 SNEGSKA (reference sequence). The germline V and J ends were trimmed by 0 bases and 0 bases, with 18 bases remaining between them.

The CDR3 DNA reads as TGTGCCAGCAGCCGAAGCGGGGATAAAGAGACCCAGTACTTC. It encodes CASSRSGDKETQYF. V gene TRBV6-5 combines with J gene TRBJ2-5, with TRBD2 identical over 7 bases. The CDR3 length is 14 residues. V lost 6 bases and J lost 3; bases outside the gene matches: 7. Germline CDR1 is MNHEY and CDR2 is SVGAGI.

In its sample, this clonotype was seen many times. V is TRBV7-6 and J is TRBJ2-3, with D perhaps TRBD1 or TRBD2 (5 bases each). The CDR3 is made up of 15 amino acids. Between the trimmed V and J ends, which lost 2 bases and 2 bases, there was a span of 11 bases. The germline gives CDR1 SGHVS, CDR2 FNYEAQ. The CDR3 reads CASSLTRDDTDTQYF. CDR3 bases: TGTGCCAGCAGCTTAACCCGGGACGACACAGATACGCAGTATTTT.